Reported below is one T cell receptor (beta chain). This record comes from a study of T cell changes during pregnancy in multiple sclerosis. This CDR3 is built from 14 residues. V lost 5 bases to trimming and J lost 10 bases; unmatched junction nucleotides: 9. Germline V lookup: CDR1 LNHDA, CDR2 SQIVND (reference sequence). Produced via immunoSEQ multiplex PCR; TCRdb's table is partial and in-frame only. The sample consists of about 75,000 clones, around 89% of them appearing once. This chain links TRBV19 with TRBJ2-1, with 9 positions matching TRBD2. This receptor was identified in a female donor in good health, enrolled as a control in a pregnancy study. This material consisted of peripheral blood, taken in the first trimester of pregnancy. The CDR3 region is CASSWSSGVVEQFF. The CDR3 DNA sequence: TGTGCCAGTAGTTGGTCTAGCGGGGTTGTGGAGCAGTTCTTC.